The clone carrying this T cell receptor beta chain appeared a single time. Its target is not known. Germline V CDR1 and CDR2: SNHLY, FYNNEI. The V segment lost 9 bases and the J segment 0 bases; nucleotides outside the gene matches: 6. The CDR3 runs 14 residues. The sample is drawn from a study of cytomegalovirus exposure and HLA in healthy donors. PCR primers comprised 60 Vbeta and 13 Jbeta primers. Using immunoSEQ multiplex PCR, the repertoire was profiled, and TCRdb retains in-frame clones only, with some absent. The sample shows 100,000 to 150,000 clones, more than 65% of them seen only once. Study results and limitations: In an earlier analysis, productive rearrangement rates for most beta V segments clustered near 87% or 30%. Researchers reported in a later analysis that a missense DCLRE1C variant was tied to TCR beta V- and J-gene trimming.

The rearrangement links TRBV2 to TRBJ2-3; 7 bases are shared with TRBD2. The sample was PBMCs. The TCR originated in a woman between 40 and 50 years old in good health and CMV-seropositive. Here the CDR3 reads CASRLAGSTDTQYF. CDR3 nucleotide sequence: TGTGCCAGTAGATTAGCGGGTAGCACAGATACGCAGTATTTT. Looking up the rest from reference TRBV2 and TRBJ2-3 gives the full variable domain: EPEVTQTPSHQVTQMGQEVILRCVPISNHLYFYWYRQILGQKVEFLVSFYNNEISEKSEIFDDQFSVERPDGSNFTLKIRSTKLEDSAMYFCASRLAGSTDTQYFGPGTRLTVL.